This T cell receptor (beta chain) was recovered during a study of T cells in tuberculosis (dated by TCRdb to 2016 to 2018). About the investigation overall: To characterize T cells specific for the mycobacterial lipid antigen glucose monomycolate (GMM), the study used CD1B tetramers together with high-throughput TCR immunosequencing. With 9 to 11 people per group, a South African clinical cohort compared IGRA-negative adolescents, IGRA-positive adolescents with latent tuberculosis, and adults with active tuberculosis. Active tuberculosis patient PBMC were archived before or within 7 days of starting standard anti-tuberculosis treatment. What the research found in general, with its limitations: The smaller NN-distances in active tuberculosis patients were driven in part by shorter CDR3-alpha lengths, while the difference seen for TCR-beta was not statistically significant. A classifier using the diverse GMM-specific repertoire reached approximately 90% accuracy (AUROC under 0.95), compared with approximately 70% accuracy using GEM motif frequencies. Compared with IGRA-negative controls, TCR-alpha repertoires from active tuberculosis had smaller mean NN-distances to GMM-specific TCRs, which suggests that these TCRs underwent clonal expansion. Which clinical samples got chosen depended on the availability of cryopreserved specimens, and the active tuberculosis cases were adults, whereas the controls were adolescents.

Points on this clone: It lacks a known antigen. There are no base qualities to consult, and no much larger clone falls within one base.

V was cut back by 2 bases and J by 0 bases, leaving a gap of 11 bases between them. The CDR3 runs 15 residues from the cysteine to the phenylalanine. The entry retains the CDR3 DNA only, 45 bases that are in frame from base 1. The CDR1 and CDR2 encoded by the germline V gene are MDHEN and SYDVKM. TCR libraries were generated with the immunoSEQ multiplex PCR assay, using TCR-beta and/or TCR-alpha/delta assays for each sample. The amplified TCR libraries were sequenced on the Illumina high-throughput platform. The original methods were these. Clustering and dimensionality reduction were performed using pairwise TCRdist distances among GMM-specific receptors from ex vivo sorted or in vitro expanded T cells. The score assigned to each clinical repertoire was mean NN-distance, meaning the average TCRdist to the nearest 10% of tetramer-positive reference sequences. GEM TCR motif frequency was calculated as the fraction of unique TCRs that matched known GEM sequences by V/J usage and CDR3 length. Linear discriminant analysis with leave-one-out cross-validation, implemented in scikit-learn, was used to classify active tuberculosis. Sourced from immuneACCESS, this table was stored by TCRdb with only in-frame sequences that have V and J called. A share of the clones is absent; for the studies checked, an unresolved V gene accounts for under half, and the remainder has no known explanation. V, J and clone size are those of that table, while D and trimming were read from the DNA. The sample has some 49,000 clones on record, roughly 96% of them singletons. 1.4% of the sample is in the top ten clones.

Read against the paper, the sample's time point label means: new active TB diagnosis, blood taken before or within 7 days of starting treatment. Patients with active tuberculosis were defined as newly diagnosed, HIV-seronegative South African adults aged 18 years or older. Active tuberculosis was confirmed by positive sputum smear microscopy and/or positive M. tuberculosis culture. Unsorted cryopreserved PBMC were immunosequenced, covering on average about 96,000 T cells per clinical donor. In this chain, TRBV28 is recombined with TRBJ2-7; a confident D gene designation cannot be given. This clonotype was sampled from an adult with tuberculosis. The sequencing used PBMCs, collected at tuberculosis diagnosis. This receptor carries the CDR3 CASSLEVGVSYEQYF. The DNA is TGTGCCAGCAGTTTAGAGGTGGGTGTCTCCTACGAGCAGTACTTC. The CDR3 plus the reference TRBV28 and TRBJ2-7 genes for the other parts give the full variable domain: DVKVTQSSRYLVKRTGEKVFLECVQDMDHENMFWYRQDPGLGLRLIYFSYDVKMKEKGDIPEGYSVSREKKERFSLILESASTNQTSMYLCASSLEVGVSYEQYFGPGTRLTVT.